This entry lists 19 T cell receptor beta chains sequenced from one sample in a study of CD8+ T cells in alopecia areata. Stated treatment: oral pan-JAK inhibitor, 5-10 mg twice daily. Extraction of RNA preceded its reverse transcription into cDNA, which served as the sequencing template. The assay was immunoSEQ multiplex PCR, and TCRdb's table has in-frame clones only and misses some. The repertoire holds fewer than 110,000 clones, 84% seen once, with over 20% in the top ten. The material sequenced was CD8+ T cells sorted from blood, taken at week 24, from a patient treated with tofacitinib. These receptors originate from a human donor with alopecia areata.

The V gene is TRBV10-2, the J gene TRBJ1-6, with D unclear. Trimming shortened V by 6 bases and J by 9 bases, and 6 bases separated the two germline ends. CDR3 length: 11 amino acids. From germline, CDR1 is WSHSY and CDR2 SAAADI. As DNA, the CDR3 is TGCGCCAGCAGCCCAGGTTCACCCCTCCACTTT. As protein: CASSPGSPLHF.

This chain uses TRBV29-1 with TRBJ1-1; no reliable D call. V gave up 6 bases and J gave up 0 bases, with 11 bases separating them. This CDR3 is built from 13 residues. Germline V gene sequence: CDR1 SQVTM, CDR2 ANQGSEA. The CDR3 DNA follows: TGCAGCGTCGCATATGGGATGAACACTGAAGCTTTCTTT. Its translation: CSVAYGMNTEAFF.

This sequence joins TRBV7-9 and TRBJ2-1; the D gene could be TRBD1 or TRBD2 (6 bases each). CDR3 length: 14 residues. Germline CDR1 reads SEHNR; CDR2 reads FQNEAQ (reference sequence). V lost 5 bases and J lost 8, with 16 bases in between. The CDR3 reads CASSPRDKFDEQFF. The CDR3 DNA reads TGTGCCAGCAGCCCGCGGGACAAATTTGATGAGCAGTTCTTC.

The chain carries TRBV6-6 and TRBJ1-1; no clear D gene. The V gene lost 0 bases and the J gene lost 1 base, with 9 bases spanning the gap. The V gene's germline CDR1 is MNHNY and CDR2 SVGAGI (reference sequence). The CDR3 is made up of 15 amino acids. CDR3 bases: TGTGCCAGCAGTTACTCGATGGGGAGGAACACTGAAGCTTTCTTT. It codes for CASSYSMGRNTEAFF.

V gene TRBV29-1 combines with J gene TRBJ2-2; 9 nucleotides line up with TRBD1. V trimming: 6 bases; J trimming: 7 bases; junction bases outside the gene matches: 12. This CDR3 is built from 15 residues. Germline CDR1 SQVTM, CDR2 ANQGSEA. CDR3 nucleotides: TGCAGCGTCAACTTAACAGGGGGCTCCGGCGGGGAGCTGTTTTTT. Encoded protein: CSVNLTGGSGGELFF.

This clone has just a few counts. CDR3 in DNA: TGCGCCAGCAGCCCCGTGGGACAGGGGGTGTCGTACGAGCAGTACTTC. Translated, it gives CASSPVGQGVSYEQYF. The rearrangement uses TRBV4-1 and TRBJ2-7; TRBD1 agrees at 11 bases. The germline V gene encodes CDR1 MGHRA and CDR2 YSYEKL. V lost 4 bases, J lost 4 bases, and 9 bases stayed unmatched. CDR3 size: 16 residues.

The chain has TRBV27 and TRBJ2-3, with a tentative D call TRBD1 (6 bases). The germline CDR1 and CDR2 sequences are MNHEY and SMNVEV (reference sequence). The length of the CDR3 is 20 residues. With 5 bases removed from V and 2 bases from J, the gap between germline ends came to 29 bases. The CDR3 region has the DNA TGTGCCAGCAGTCCGACCGAGGCAGCAACAGGGTACGGGAACACAGATACGCAGTATTTT. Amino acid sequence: CASSPTEAATGYGNTDTQYF.

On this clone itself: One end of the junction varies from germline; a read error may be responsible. Here the CDR3 reads CASSEDPFSDEQYF. The DNA of the CDR3 is TGCGCCAGCAGCGAAGATCCTTTTTCTGACGAGCAGTACTTC. The chain carries TRBV4-3 and TRBJ2-7, with D hard to call. CDR1 and CDR2 from the germline V gene are LGHNA and YSLEER. The CDR3 extends over 14 amino acids.

This chain's CDR3 is CASSQEGVLGPYGYTF. Here the CDR3 DNA reads TGCGCCAGCAGCCAAGAAGGGGTCTTGGGACCATATGGCTACACCTTC. The gene calls are TRBV4-1 and TRBJ1-2, with D maybe TRBD1 (5 bases). This CDR3 contains 16 residues. The V gene's germline CDR1 is MGHRA and CDR2 YSYEKL. The V gene lost 0 bases and the J gene lost 5 bases, with 16 bases spanning the gap.

In DNA form, the CDR3 reads TGTGCCAGCAACCCACCCTTAGGGGAGCAGTTCTTC. Translating gives CASNPPLGEQFF. V gene TRBV27 combines with J gene TRBJ2-1, with D unresolved. Germline V gives CDR1 MNHEY, CDR2 SMNVEV (reference sequence). V gave up 7 bases and J gave up 10 bases, with 14 bases separating them. CDR3 size: 12 residues.

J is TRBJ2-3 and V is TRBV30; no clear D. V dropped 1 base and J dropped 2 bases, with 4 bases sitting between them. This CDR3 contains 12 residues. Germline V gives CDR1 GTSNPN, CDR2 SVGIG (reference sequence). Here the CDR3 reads CAWSAFTDTQYF. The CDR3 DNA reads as TGTGCCTGGAGTGCTTTCACAGATACGCAGTATTTT. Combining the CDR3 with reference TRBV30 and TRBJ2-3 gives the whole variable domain SQTIHQWPATLVQPVGSPLSLECTVEGTSNPNLYWYRQAAGRGLQLLFYSVGIGQISSEVPQNLSASRPQDRQFILSSKKLLLSDSGFYLCAWSAFTDTQYFGPGTRLTVL.

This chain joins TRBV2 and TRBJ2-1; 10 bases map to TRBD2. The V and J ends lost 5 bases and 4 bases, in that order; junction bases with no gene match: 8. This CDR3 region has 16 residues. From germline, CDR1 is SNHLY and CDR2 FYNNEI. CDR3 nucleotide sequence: TGTGCCAGCAGTCATATCGGGACTAGCGAGTACAATGAGCAGTTCTTC. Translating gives CASSHIGTSEYNEQFF. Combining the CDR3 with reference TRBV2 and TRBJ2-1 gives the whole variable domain EPEVTQTPSHQVTQMGQEVILRCVPISNHLYFYWYRQILGQKVEFLVSFYNNEISEKSEIFDDQFSVERPDGSNFTLKIRSTKLEDSAMYFCASSHIGTSEYNEQFFGPGTRLTVL.

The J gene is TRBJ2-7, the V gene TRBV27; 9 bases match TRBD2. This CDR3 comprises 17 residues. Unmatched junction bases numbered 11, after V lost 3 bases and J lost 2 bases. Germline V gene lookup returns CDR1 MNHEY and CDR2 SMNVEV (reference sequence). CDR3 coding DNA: TGTGCCAGCAGTTTCTCATACTCAGCGGGGGGCACCTACGAGCAGTACTTC. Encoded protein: CASSFSYSAGGTYEQYF.

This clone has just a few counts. This chain's CDR3 is CASSSRQGGLYNEQFF. DNA of the CDR3: TGTGCCAGCAGTTCCAGACAGGGGGGGCTCTACAATGAGCAGTTCTTC. V usage is TRBV11-3 and J usage is TRBJ2-1; 9 bases match TRBD1. Germline V gene data show CDR1 as SGHNT and CDR2 as YENEEA. CDR3 length equals 16 residues. With V trimmed by 6 bases and J by 3 bases, 9 bases remained unmatched.

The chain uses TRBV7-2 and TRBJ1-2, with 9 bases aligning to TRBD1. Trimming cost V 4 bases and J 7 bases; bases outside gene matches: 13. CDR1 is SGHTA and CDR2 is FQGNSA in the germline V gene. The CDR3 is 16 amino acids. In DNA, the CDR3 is TGTGCCAGCAGCTCCTACTCGGGACAGGGCGTTGGTGGCTACACCTTC. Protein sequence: CASSSYSGQGVGGYTF.

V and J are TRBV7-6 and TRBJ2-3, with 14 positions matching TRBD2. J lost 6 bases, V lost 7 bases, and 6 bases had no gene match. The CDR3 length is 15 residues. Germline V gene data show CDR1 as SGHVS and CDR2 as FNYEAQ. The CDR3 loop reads CASTRLAGGQDTQYF. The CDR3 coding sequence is TGTGCCAGCACCCGACTAGCGGGGGGGCAGGATACGCAGTATTTT.

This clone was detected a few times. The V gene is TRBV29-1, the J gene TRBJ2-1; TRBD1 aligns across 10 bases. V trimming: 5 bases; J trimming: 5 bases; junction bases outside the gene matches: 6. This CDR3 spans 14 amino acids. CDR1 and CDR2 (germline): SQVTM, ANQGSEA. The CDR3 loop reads CSVMGGQGHNEQFF. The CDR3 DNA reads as TGCAGCGTTATGGGGGGACAGGGGCACAATGAGCAGTTCTTC.

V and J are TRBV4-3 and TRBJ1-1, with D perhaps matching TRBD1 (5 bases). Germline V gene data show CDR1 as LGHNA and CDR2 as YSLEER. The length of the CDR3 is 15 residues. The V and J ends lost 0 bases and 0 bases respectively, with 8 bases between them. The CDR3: CASSQERQLNTEAFF. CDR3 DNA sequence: TGCGCCAGCAGCCAAGAACGACAGCTGAACACTGAAGCTTTCTTT.

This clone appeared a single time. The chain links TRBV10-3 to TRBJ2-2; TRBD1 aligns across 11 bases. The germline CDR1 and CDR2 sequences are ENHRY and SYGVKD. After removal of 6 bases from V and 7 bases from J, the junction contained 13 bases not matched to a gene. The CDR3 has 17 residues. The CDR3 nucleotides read TGTGCCATCAGCCCCGGGACAGGGGGGCGAGGAATCGGGGAGCTGTTTTTT. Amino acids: CAISPGTGGRGIGELFF.